This T cell receptor beta chain emerged from a study of cytomegalovirus exposure and HLA in healthy donors. The CDR3 consists of 12 residues. Germline V CDR1 and CDR2: SGHTA, FQGNSA. The V and J ends lost 0 bases and 7 bases respectively, with 6 bases between them. The method was immunoSEQ multiplex PCR; TCRdb's version includes in-frame clones alone and lacks a portion of them. In the table there are about 72,000 clones, around 94% of which are singletons. This chain links TRBV7-2 with TRBJ1-1; TRBD1 is a possible D gene (6 bases). This clonotype originated in a woman aged 18-30 years in good health and CMV-seropositive. Sequenced sample: PBMCs. DNA for the CDR3: TGTGCCAGCAGCTTAGCGACAGGTGAAGCTTTCTTT. This encodes CASSLATGEAFF. The whole variable domain, remainder taken from reference TRBV7-2 and TRBJ1-1, is GAGVSQSPSNKVTEKGKDVELRCDPISGHTALYWYRQSLGQGLEFLIYFQGNSAPDKSGLPSDRFSAERTGGSVSTLTIQRTQQEDSAVYLCASSLATGEAFFGQGTRLTVV.